The 21 T cell receptor beta chains reported below all come from one sample, sequenced in a study of cytomegalovirus exposure and HLA in healthy donors. The protocol was immunoSEQ multiplex PCR, while the TCRdb copy is restricted to in-frame clones and leaves out a portion. The data show under 350,000 clones, approximately 86% seen once. Sequencing was performed on PBMCs. The receptors come from a woman between 18 and 29 years old in good health and CMV-seronegative.

The chain has TRBV14 and TRBJ2-7; D gene uncertain. Trimming cost V 1 base and J 0 bases, with 10 bases left between them. This CDR3 has 15 amino acids. Germline V gene data show CDR1 as SGHDN and CDR2 as FVKESK. The CDR3 nucleotides are TGTGCCAGCAGCCAAGGCCAGGTTCCCTCCTACGAGCAGTACTTC. Translation: CASSQGQVPSYEQYF. Supplemented by reference TRBV14 and TRBJ2-7, the full variable domain reads EAGVTQFPSHSVIEKGQTVTLRCDPISGHDNLYWYRRVMGKEIKFLLHFVKESKQDESGMPNNRFLAERTGGTYSTLKVQPAELEDSGVYFCASSQGQVPSYEQYFGPGTRLTVT.

In its sample, this clone was seen once. The V gene is TRBV29-1, the J gene TRBJ2-7, with 8 bases identical to TRBD1. Germline V lookup: CDR1 SQVTM, CDR2 ANQGSEA. The junction had 7 bases not matched to a gene; V was cut back by 7 bases and J by 2 bases. The CDR3 covers 13 residues. The CDR3 loop reads CSARGQGPYEQYF. In DNA, the CDR3 is TGCAGCGCTCGAGGACAGGGTCCCTACGAGCAGTACTTC.

With respect to this clone: Other DNA sequences in the sample encode the same CDR3. This chain uses TRBV9 with TRBJ1-1; no firm D call. V was clipped by 0 bases and J by 1 base, with 7 bases between them. CDR3 length equals 14 residues. Germline V gives CDR1 SGDLS, CDR2 YYNGEE. The CDR3 sequence: CASSVGGPNTEAFF. In DNA form, the CDR3 reads TGTGCCAGCAGCGTAGGCGGCCCGAACACTGAAGCTTTCTTT.

The chain combines TRBV5-4 with TRBJ1-1; TRBD1 might be the D (5 bases). This CDR3 comprises 12 residues. Germline V gives CDR1 SGHNT, CDR2 YYREEE (reference sequence). V was clipped by 1 base and J by 11 bases, with 12 bases between them. The CDR3 reads CASSLKGFPAFF. The CDR3 nucleotides read TGTGCCAGCAGCTTGAAGGGGTTTCCGGCTTTCTTT. The full variable domain, with the rest looked up from reference TRBV5-4 and TRBJ1-1, is ETGVTQSPTHLIKTRGQQVTLRCSSQSGHNTVSWYQQALGQGPQFIFQYYREEENGRGNFPPRFSGLQFPNYSSELNVNALELDDSALYLCASSLKGFPAFFGQGTRLTVV.

This clone was seen only once. The chain is built from TRBV5-1 and TRBJ1-3; the D is unclear. The CDR3 has 14 residues. The V gene lost 2 bases and the J gene lost 3 bases, with 9 bases spanning the gap. Germline V gene data show CDR1 as SGHRS and CDR2 as YFSETQ. CDR3 DNA: TGCGCCAGCAGCTTTTCCCCCGGTGGAAACACCATATATTTT. It encodes CASSFSPGGNTIYF.

The chain is built from TRBV28 and TRBJ2-5; 11 nucleotides agree with TRBD2. CDR3 length equals 16 residues. Unmatched junction bases numbered 6, after V lost 3 bases and J lost 3 bases. Per the germline V gene, CDR1 is MDHEN and CDR2 is SYDVKM. In DNA, the CDR3 is TGTGCCAGCAGTTTTATTCTAGCGGGGGGAAAAGAGACCCAGTACTTC. This translates into CASSFILAGGKETQYF.

The rearrangement uses TRBV2 and TRBJ2-1, with a weak D call TRBD1 (6 bases). The V end was cut by 8 bases, the J end by 9 bases, with 17 bases between. Germline values: CDR1 SNHLY, CDR2 FYNNEI. This CDR3 is built from 13 residues. The CDR3: CASGQQGFFEQFF. CDR3 nucleotides: TGTGCCAGCGGGCAACAGGGATTTTTTGAGCAGTTCTTC.

The V call is TRBV10-3, the J call TRBJ2-7; 10 nucleotides agree with TRBD1. The CDR3 has 14 residues. The germline CDR1 and CDR2 sequences are ENHRY and SYGVKD. V was clipped by 6 bases and J by 1 base; unmatched bases: 3. The CDR3 loop is CAIRGQGPSYEQYF. In DNA form, the CDR3 reads TGTGCCATCAGGGGACAGGGGCCATCCTACGAGCAGTACTTC.

This sequence joins TRBV4-1 and TRBJ1-2, with 7 bases that match TRBD1. The length of the CDR3 is 17 residues. The J segment lost 2 bases and the V segment lost 1 base, leaving 10 bases of the junction unmatched. Germline lookup yields CDR1 MGHRA and CDR2 YSYEKL. CDR3 loop: CASSQVTTGQRNYGYTF. CDR3 nucleotides: TGCGCCAGCAGCCAAGTTACGACGGGACAGAGAAACTATGGCTACACCTTC.

This clone came up a few times. The J gene is TRBJ1-5, the V gene TRBV29-1, with D tentatively TRBD1 (5 bases). The V and J ends lost 3 bases and 2 bases respectively, with 8 bases between them. This CDR3 is 13 amino acids long. CDR1 and CDR2 (germline): SQVTM, ANQGSEA. CDR3 sequence reads: CSVEWGRNQPQHF. CDR3 coding DNA: TGCAGCGTTGAGTGGGGCCGCAATCAGCCCCAGCATTTT.

The gene calls are TRBV6-5 and TRBJ2-7; 7 bases fit TRBD1. J lost 4 bases, V lost 5 bases, and 8 bases had no gene match. This CDR3 has 14 amino acids. The germline V gene encodes CDR1 MNHEY and CDR2 SVGAGI. The DNA for the CDR3 is TGTGCCAGCAGTCCCGGACAGGATCCATACGAGCAGTACTTC. Its protein product is CASSPGQDPYEQYF.

The CDR3 DNA follows: TGCGCCAGCATCCAGTTCCCGAACACCGGGGAGCTGTTTTTT. It encodes CASIQFPNTGELFF. The V call is TRBV5-1, the J call TRBJ2-2; no reliable D call. The CDR3 extends over 14 amino acids. Trimming cost V 6 bases and J 0 bases, with 9 bases left between them. The germline CDR1 and CDR2 sequences are SGHRS and YFSETQ.

This chain uses TRBV6-5 with TRBJ2-1; 7 bases are shared with TRBD2. With V trimmed by 6 bases and J by 5 bases, 10 bases remained unmatched. There are 15 residues in the CDR3. Germline CDR1 reads MNHEY; CDR2 reads SVGAGI. CDR3 sequence: CASSLSGALDNEQFF. The CDR3 coding sequence is TGTGCCAGCAGCCTAAGCGGGGCCTTGGACAATGAGCAGTTCTTC.

This chain joins TRBV27 and TRBJ2-5; 11 positions match TRBD2. Germline V gives CDR1 MNHEY, CDR2 SMNVEV (reference sequence). CDR3 length: 15 amino acids. Trimming removed 5 bases from V and 5 bases from J; junction bases left unmatched: 7. CDR3 residues: CASSQLAGVEETQYF. The CDR3 DNA follows: TGTGCCAGCAGTCAACTAGCGGGAGTGGAGGAGACCCAGTACTTC.

The chain recombines TRBV5-5 with TRBJ1-1; unclear D gene. This CDR3 region has 15 residues. Germline CDR1 SGHKS, CDR2 YYEKEE (reference sequence). Trimming stripped 8 bases from V and 0 bases from J, with 17 bases between. The chain's CDR3 is CASNREHYLNTEAFF. For the CDR3, the DNA is TGTGCCAGTAACCGGGAACACTATTTGAACACTGAAGCTTTCTTT.

The chain has TRBV30 and TRBJ1-1; TRBD1 agrees at 7 bases. CDR3 length: 12 residues. V trimming: 5 bases; J trimming: 8 bases; junction bases outside the gene matches: 8. Germline CDR1 GTSNPN, CDR2 SVGIG (reference sequence). The CDR3 protein is CAWSDRPPEAFF. In nucleotides, the CDR3 is TGTGCCTGGTCGGACAGGCCCCCGGAAGCTTTCTTT.

The chain is built from TRBV5-1 and TRBJ1-2, with TRBD1 matching over 8 bases. This CDR3 is built from 14 residues. The junction had 12 bases not matched to a gene; V was cut back by 6 bases and J by 8 bases. CDR1 is SGHRS, CDR2 YFSETQ, per germline. CDR3 loop: CASIPTTGGRGYTF. The CDR3 nucleotides read TGCGCCAGCATCCCCACCACAGGGGGACGCGGCTACACCTTC.

The V call is TRBV10-3, the J call TRBJ2-7; weak D call: TRBD2 (5 bases). The germline gives CDR1 ENHRY, CDR2 SYGVKD. V lost 10 bases and J lost 6, with 13 bases in between. There are 11 residues in the CDR3. This chain's CDR3 is CASRTEVEQYF. The DNA of the CDR3 is TGTGCCAGCCGGACGGAGGTCGAGCAGTACTTC.

The rearrangement links TRBV2 to TRBJ1-5; the match to TRBD1 covers 10 bases. CDR3 length equals 14 residues. V lost 6 bases and J lost 7; bases outside the gene matches: 6. The V gene's germline CDR1 is SNHLY and CDR2 FYNNEI. The CDR3 spells CASSGTGERQPQHF. CDR3 DNA: TGTGCCAGCAGCGGGACAGGGGAGCGACAGCCCCAGCATTTT.

The J gene is TRBJ2-4, the V gene TRBV13, with TRBD2 matching over 11 bases. Germline assignment: CDR1 PRHDT and CDR2 FYEKMQ (reference sequence). This CDR3 region has 17 residues. V trimming: 5 bases; J trimming: 7 bases; junction bases outside the gene matches: 13. The CDR3 reads CASSHNLAGGPQNIQYF. The CDR3 nucleotides read TGTGCCAGCAGCCACAATCTAGCGGGAGGCCCCCAGAACATTCAGTACTTC.

The chain carries TRBV6-5 and TRBJ1-2; TRBD1 is a possible D gene (5 bases). The germline V and J ends were trimmed by 0 bases and 7 bases, with 6 bases remaining between them. The CDR3 consists of 12 residues. Looked up from germline, CDR1 is MNHEY and CDR2 is SVGAGI. The CDR3 DNA reads as TGTGCCAGCAGTTACTCGGGGGGTGGCTACACCTTC. This translates into CASSYSGGGYTF.